The 18 T cell receptor beta chains given below trace back to one sample, sequenced in a study of blood T cell repertoires in COVID-19. Data came from immunoSEQ multiplex PCR; TCRdb stores just in-frame clones and leaves some out. The sample consists of around 160,000 clones, about 90% of them appearing once. The source material was peripheral blood. The receptors derive from a man in his fifties or sixties with acute or convalescent COVID-19.

The chain links TRBV18 to TRBJ1-4; D remains ambiguous. Germline V gene data show CDR1 as KGHSH and CDR2 as LQKENI. V dropped 2 bases and J dropped 7 bases, with 8 bases sitting between them. The CDR3 sequence is 13 residues long. The CDR3 DNA reads as TGTGCCAGCTCACCAGGAGCGGGTGAAAAACTGTTTTTT. Its translation is CASSPGAGEKLFF.

The chain combines TRBV12-3 or TRBV12-4 with TRBJ1-2; D is ambiguous. There are 12 residues in the CDR3. V was clipped by 1 base and J by 7 bases, with 7 bases between them. Written as DNA, the CDR3 is TGTGCCAGCAGTTTAGGTAGCTTTGGCTACACCTTC. It encodes CASSLGSFGYTF.

The chain has TRBV19 and TRBJ1-1, with TRBD1 identical over 10 bases. V shed 8 bases and J 5 bases; nucleotides not matched to a gene: 8. This CDR3 spans 14 amino acids. Per the germline V gene, CDR1 is LNHDA and CDR2 is SQIVND (reference sequence). The CDR3 DNA follows: TGTGCCAGTCGGACAGGGGGGATTGGGACTGAAGCTTTCTTT. Translated, it gives CASRTGGIGTEAFF. Using reference TRBV19 and TRBJ1-1 for the parts outside the CDR3, the full variable domain is DGGITQSPKYLFRKEGQNVTLSCEQNLNHDAMYWYRQDPGQGLRLIYYSQIVNDFQKGDIAEGYSVSREKKESFPLTVTSAQKNPTAFYLCASRTGGIGTEAFFGQGTRLTVV.

This sequence joins TRBV18 and TRBJ1-2; D may be TRBD1 (5 bases). Germline CDR1 is KGHSH and CDR2 is LQKENI. V was trimmed by 2 bases and J by 4 bases, leaving 8 bases between them. There are 13 residues in the CDR3. This chain's CDR3 is CASSPGGAYGYTF. The CDR3 DNA reads TGTGCCAGCTCACCAGGAGGGGCCTATGGCTACACCTTC.

V gene TRBV5-5 combines with J gene TRBJ1-3; no clear D gene. The CDR3 consists of 15 residues. The V gene lost 2 bases and the J gene lost 0 bases, with 9 bases spanning the gap. Germline V lookup: CDR1 SGHKS, CDR2 YYEKEE (reference sequence). The CDR3 region has the DNA TGTGCCAGCAGCTTAGAGGGATACTCTGGAAACACCATATATTTT. It encodes CASSLEGYSGNTIYF.

The chain has TRBV5-1 and TRBJ2-6; TRBD2 might be the D (5 bases). This CDR3 contains 15 residues. The V and J ends lost 3 bases and 1 base respectively, with 8 bases between them. Per the germline V gene, CDR1 is SGHRS and CDR2 is YFSETQ. In DNA, the CDR3 is TGCGCCAGCAGCTCCAGGACTTCTGGGGCCAACGTCCTGACTTTC. Translated, it gives CASSSRTSGANVLTF.

V gene TRBV6-5 combines with J gene TRBJ2-5; D uncertain. Per germline, CDR1 MNHEY and CDR2 SVGAGI. The length of the CDR3 is 12 residues. V lost 8 bases and J lost 4, with 11 bases in between. CDR3 sequence: CASWSMAETQYF. The DNA for the CDR3 is TGTGCCAGCTGGTCGATGGCAGAGACCCAGTACTTC.

The rearrangement joins TRBV7-8 to TRBJ2-3; a weak D match, TRBD2 (5 bases). This CDR3 has 15 residues. CDR1 is SGHVS and CDR2 is FQNEAQ in the germline V gene. V was pared by 3 bases and J by 4 bases, with 14 bases between. The CDR3 loop reads CASSLIPSSPDTQYF. The CDR3 DNA reads as TGTGCCAGCAGCTTGATTCCGTCTAGCCCAGATACGCAGTATTTT.

This clone has a single count. The chain has TRBV2 and TRBJ1-3; a weak D match, TRBD1 (5 bases). The CDR3 consists of 15 residues. Germline loops: CDR1 SNHLY, CDR2 FYNNEI. V lost 4 bases and J lost 0, with 10 bases in between. CDR3 in amino acids: CASSAIDSSGNTIYF. Here the CDR3 DNA reads TGTGCCAGCAGTGCGATCGACAGCTCTGGAAACACCATATATTTT. Drawing the rest from reference TRBV2 and TRBJ1-3, the complete variable domain is EPEVTQTPSHQVTQMGQEVILRCVPISNHLYFYWYRQILGQKVEFLVSFYNNEISEKSEIFDDQFSVERPDGSNFTLKIRSTKLEDSAMYFCASSAIDSSGNTIYFGEGSWLTVV.

The CDR3 DNA reads TGTGCCAGCAGAACTTCAAAGGGACAGGGTGACGGGGAGTTTTTT. Encoded protein: CASRTSKGQGDGEFF. The chain carries TRBV6-5 and TRBJ1-4; 9 positions agree with TRBD1. V dropped 6 bases and J dropped 16; count of bases not matched to a gene: 18. Germline assignment: CDR1 MNHEY and CDR2 SVGAGI. The CDR3 length is 15 residues.

This clone was seen once. The CDR3 sequence is CASSDITGESGYTF. The CDR3 DNA follows: TGCGCCAGCAGCGATATAACAGGGGAGAGCGGCTACACCTTC. The chain joins TRBV5-1 to TRBJ1-2; 7 bases are shared with TRBD1. The CDR3 has 14 residues. Germline V CDR1 and CDR2: SGHRS, YFSETQ. With V trimmed by 4 bases and J by 8 bases, 11 bases remained unmatched.

This CDR3 is CASSPSGWQPQHF. As DNA, the CDR3 is TGTGCCAGCTCACCTTCCGGGTGGCAGCCCCAGCATTTT. The chain couples TRBV18 to TRBJ1-5; no clear D gene. CDR1 and CDR2 from the germline V gene are KGHSH and LQKENI. The CDR3 contains 13 residues. The germline V and J ends were trimmed by 3 bases and 7 bases, with 10 bases remaining between them. The full variable domain, in which reference TRBV18 and TRBJ1-5 provide the parts outside the CDR3, is NAGVMQNPRHLVRRRGQEARLRCSPMKGHSHVYWYRQLPEEGLKFMVYLQKENIIDESGMPKERFSAEFPKEGPSILRIQQVVRGDSAAYFCASSPSGWQPQHFGDGTRLSIL.

In this sample, this clone turned up once. The chain is built from TRBV6-5 and TRBJ1-6; D gene unclear. CDR1 and CDR2 (germline): MNHEY, SVGAGI. This CDR3 region has 14 residues. Trimming removed 2 bases at V and 7 bases at J, with 9 bases between. CDR3 residues: CASSYRAGNSPLHF. CDR3 DNA sequence: TGTGCCAGCAGTTACAGAGCGGGGAATTCACCCCTCCACTTT.

The CDR3 sequence is CASSPSLATGELFF. The CDR3 region has the DNA TGTGCCAGCAGCCCCTCACTAGCGACCGGGGAGCTGTTTTTT. V is TRBV11-3 and J is TRBJ2-2; 7 bases align to TRBD2. The CDR3 is 14 amino acids. V trimming: 5 bases; J trimming: 5 bases; junction bases outside the gene matches: 5. Per the germline V gene, CDR1 is SGHNT and CDR2 is YENEEA.

The J gene is TRBJ1-5, the V gene TRBV19, with D possibly being TRBD1 (6 bases). CDR3 length: 15 residues. Trimming stripped 3 bases from V and 0 bases from J, with 9 bases between. Per the germline V gene, CDR1 is LNHDA and CDR2 is SQIVND (reference sequence). In DNA form, the CDR3 reads TGTGCCAGTAGTATCGCAGGGGATAGCAATCAGCCCCAGCATTTT. It codes for CASSIAGDSNQPQHF.

The V gene is TRBV7-9, the J gene TRBJ2-1, with a weak D call TRBD1 (6 bases). CDR1 and CDR2 (germline): SEHNR, FQNEAQ (reference sequence). The ends were cut back, 5 bases at V and 9 bases at J, with 14 bases in the middle. The CDR3 totals 13 residues. CDR3 loop: CASSRQVRGEQFF. The CDR3 DNA is TGTGCCAGCAGCCGACAGGTCCGGGGTGAGCAGTTCTTC.

There are a few counts of this clone. The chain recombines TRBV3-1 (or the pseudogene TRBV3-2) with TRBJ1-2; D is possibly TRBD1 (6 bases). CDR1 and CDR2 (germline): LGHDT, YNNKEL (reference sequence). Trimming shortened V by 5 bases and J by 4 bases, and 17 bases separated the two germline ends. The CDR3 has 15 residues. In DNA, the CDR3 is TGTGCCAGCAGCTACGACCCTACAGGGATCTATGGCTACACCTTC. It translates to CASSYDPTGIYGYTF.

This chain links TRBV4-1 with TRBJ1-4; TRBD1 is a possible D gene (6 bases). Germline assignment: CDR1 MGHRA and CDR2 YSYEKL. Trimming removed 3 bases at V and 2 bases at J, with 10 bases between. The CDR3 length is 15 residues. The chain's CDR3 is CASSQGALTNEKLFF. CDR3 bases: TGCGCCAGCAGCCAGGGGGCGCTTACTAATGAAAAACTGTTTTTT.